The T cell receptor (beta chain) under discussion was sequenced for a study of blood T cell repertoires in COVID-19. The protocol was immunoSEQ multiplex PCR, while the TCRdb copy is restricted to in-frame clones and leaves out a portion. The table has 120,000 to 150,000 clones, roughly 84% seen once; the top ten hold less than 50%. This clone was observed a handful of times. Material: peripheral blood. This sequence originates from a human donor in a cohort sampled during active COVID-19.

The CDR3 here is CASSKQALAYGYTF. The CDR3 region has the DNA TGTGCCAGCAGTAAACAGGCGCTCGCATATGGCTACACCTTC. This rearrangement joins TRBV27 to TRBJ1-2; D possibly corresponds to TRBD1 (5 bases). Deletions cut 5 bases from V and 5 bases from J, with 15 bases between. The germline V gene encodes CDR1 MNHEY and CDR2 SMNVEV (reference sequence). This CDR3 contains 14 residues.